One T cell receptor beta chain is described in this entry. Its antigen is undetermined. V was cut by 3 bases and J by 0 bases, with 14 bases left in between. Germline assignment: CDR1 SGHAT and CDR2 FQNNGV. CDR3 length: 16 amino acids. The record originates from a study of blood T cells in healthy people across ages. A second PCR of roughly 6 to 12 cycles used a sample-barcoded 5' primer and a J-beta primer mix. TCRdb independently ran MiXCR on the 5' RACE reads; one entry per CDR3 protein. The table has some 1.5 million distinct CDR3 sequences, roughly two fifths seen once. Findings and caveats of the study: With age, beta diversity per million T cells declined roughly linearly, significantly by 30 to 40.

Healthy Caucasian individuals from Russia aged roughly 6 to 90 served as donors. Total RNA amounts of at least 6 micrograms were extracted per sample. Sequenced sample: blood. The TCR was taken from a woman under 30 in good health. V gene TRBV11-2 combines with J gene TRBJ1-1, with D possibly matching TRBD1 (5 bases). The CDR3 reads CASSFPTGLLNTEAFF. The CDR3 nucleotides are TGTGCCAGCAGCTTCCCTACAGGCCTCCTGAACACTGAAGCTTTCTTT.